The 23 T cell receptor beta chains below come from one sample, sequenced in a study of CXCR3-negative and CXCR3-positive naive CD8 T cells. Whole-study findings and limits: Hydrophobicity was higher for TRB CDR3s found in CXCR3-positive naive cells than in CXCR3-negative naive cells.

TRB cDNA libraries were made by UMI-labeled 5' RACE. Using the 5' RACE reads, TCRdb records one entry per CDR3 protein without DNA. The data show more than 70,000 distinct CDR3 sequences, and the top ten clones hold approximately 0.62%. No antigen has been assigned to these receptors. Source material: naive CXCR3+ CD8+ T cells from blood. This sample's subset: CD45RO-CCR7+CD27+CD95- naive CD8+ T cells expressing CXCR3 (TNR3+). These receptors all come from a human donor in good health. Some clones in this sample may be carry-over from other donors' samples.

The chain is built from TRBV25-1 and TRBJ1-1; TCRdb calls TRBD1, which cannot be checked without DNA. Germline V lookup: CDR1 MGHDK, CDR2 SYGVNS. The CDR3 length is 11 residues. The CDR3 reads CASSTGIEAFF.

The V and J genes are TRBV29-1 and TRBJ1-1; TCRdb names TRBD1, which stays unverified in the absence of DNA. Germline lookup yields CDR1 SQVTM and CDR2 ANQGSEA. The CDR3 contains 14 residues. CDR3 loop: CSSGQFDGNTEAFF.

The gene calls are TRBV5-1 and TRBJ2-7. The CDR3 contains 12 residues. Germline V gene data show CDR1 as SGHRS and CDR2 as YFSETQ. CDR3 in amino acids: CASSLDLDEQYF.

The gene calls are TRBV4-3 and TRBJ2-7; TCRdb's assignment of TRBD1 cannot be checked, as there is no DNA. Germline CDR1 reads LGHNA; CDR2 reads YSLEER. The CDR3 contains 15 residues. The CDR3: CASSQEDRGSDEQYF.

V gene TRBV28 combines with J gene TRBJ1-5; TCRdb's assignment of TRBD1 cannot be checked, as there is no DNA. The CDR3 contains 15 residues. Germline assignment: CDR1 MDHEN and CDR2 SYDVKM. CDR3 sequence reads: CASLPGTGVNQPQHF.

The gene calls are TRBV7-9 and TRBJ1-1; TCRdb's assignment of TRBD1 cannot be checked, as there is no DNA. Germline assignment: CDR1 SEHNR and CDR2 FQNEAQ (reference sequence). The CDR3 is made up of 15 amino acids. CDR3 in amino acids: CASSLAAGLNTEAFF.

The chain recombines TRBV6-6 with TRBJ2-7; with no DNA, the TCRdb D assignment of TRBD1 cannot be verified. The CDR3 consists of 14 residues. CDR1 and CDR2 from the germline V gene are MNHNY and SVGAGI (reference sequence). The CDR3 is CASSPDRGLGEQYF.

This chain uses TRBV29-1 with TRBJ2-5; TCRdb indicates TRBD1, and absent DNA this call remains unverified. The CDR3 contains 15 residues. Germline lookup yields CDR1 SQVTM and CDR2 ANQGSEA. The CDR3 protein is CSVDSLAGGSETQYF.

J is TRBJ2-1 and V is TRBV29-1; lacking DNA, the TRBD1 call made by TCRdb goes unchecked. Germline V gene sequence: CDR1 SQVTM, CDR2 ANQGSEA. This CDR3 contains 16 residues. The CDR3 is CSAEGVLGQGYNEQFF.

The CDR3 loop reads CSVDWDSQETQYF. The rearrangement joins TRBV29-1 to TRBJ2-5; TCRdb gives TRBD1 as the D gene, but with no DNA this cannot be confirmed. The length of the CDR3 is 13 residues. In germline, CDR1 is SQVTM, CDR2 ANQGSEA.

J is TRBJ2-3 and V is TRBV12-3 or TRBV12-4; TCRdb outputs TRBD1, but without DNA this stays unchecked. The CDR3 has 15 residues. The CDR3 spells CASRPRGSGEDTQYF.

V is TRBV19 and J is TRBJ2-1; TCRdb calls TRBD2, which cannot be checked without DNA. CDR3 length: 15 amino acids. Germline-derived CDR1 and CDR2 are LNHDA and SQIVND (reference sequence). The CDR3 spells CASNERGSSYNEQFF.

The chain is built from TRBV28 and TRBJ1-6; without DNA, the TCRdb call of TRBD1 cannot be checked. Germline values: CDR1 MDHEN, CDR2 SYDVKM. This CDR3 spans 13 amino acids. CDR3 region: CASSRPLGSPLHF.

This chain joins TRBV29-1 and TRBJ2-7. The germline CDR1 and CDR2 sequences are SQVTM and ANQGSEA. This CDR3 spans 11 amino acids. CDR3 region: CSAIQAYEQYF.

The chain uses TRBV6-4 and TRBJ2-3. Germline V gives CDR1 MRHNA, CDR2 SNTAGT. This CDR3 is built from 11 residues. The CDR3 sequence: CASSDSWAQYF.

The chain couples TRBV7-8 to TRBJ2-6; TCRdb reports TRBD1, a call that lacks DNA to check it against. The CDR3 consists of 20 residues. Germline loops: CDR1 SGHVS, CDR2 FQNEAQ. The chain's CDR3 is CASSLGPGGTASSGANVLTF.

The rearrangement joins TRBV6-2 or TRBV6-3 to TRBJ1-1; TCRdb calls TRBD1, which cannot be checked without DNA. Per the germline V gene, CDR1 is MNHEY and CDR2 is SVGEGT. The CDR3 is made up of 17 amino acids. The CDR3 sequence is CASSYLGTGDRITEAFF.

This chain links TRBV21-1 with TRBJ2-7; with no DNA, the TCRdb D assignment of TRBD2 cannot be verified. TRBV21-1 is tagged as a pseudogene. There are 16 residues in the CDR3. CDR3 protein: CASSQRAGALLYEQYF.

V gene TRBV5-6 combines with J gene TRBJ2-2. CDR1 SGHDT and CDR2 YYEEEE come from the germline V gene. The CDR3 loop spans 15 amino acids. The CDR3 region is CASSPITRNTGELFF.

This chain uses TRBV7-9 with TRBJ2-3. The germline V gene has CDR1 SEHNR and CDR2 FQNEAQ (reference sequence). The CDR3 consists of 12 residues. The CDR3 loop is CASNTFTDTQYF.

The J gene is TRBJ2-1, the V gene TRBV28; TCRdb designates TRBD1, a call that cannot be tested without DNA. Germline lookup yields CDR1 MDHEN and CDR2 SYDVKM. The CDR3 totals 14 residues. This CDR3 is CASSLYRGDNEQFF.

This chain uses TRBV29-1 with TRBJ2-7; checking the TCRdb D call of TRBD1 is not possible without DNA. Germline V lookup: CDR1 SQVTM, CDR2 ANQGSEA. The CDR3 loop spans 15 amino acids. CDR3 in amino acids: CSVEDETGRPYEQYF.

The chain uses TRBV6-6 and TRBJ2-7; TCRdb calls TRBD2, which cannot be checked without DNA. The CDR3 spans 18 residues. Germline loops: CDR1 MNHNY, CDR2 SVGAGI (reference sequence). CDR3 protein: CASTTIPGLAGGSYEQYF.